This T cell receptor beta chain was identified in a study of response to subunit inactivated influenza vaccine. The CDR3 loop spans 14 amino acids. Trimming took off 6 bases at V and 4 bases at J, with 16 bases between the two ends. CDR1 is MNHEY, CDR2 SMNVEV, per germline (reference sequence). TCRdb redid the calling of the RT-PCR reads with MiXCR, one entry per CDR3 protein. The data contain about 540,000 distinct CDR3 sequences, around 25% of them seen just once; the ten biggest clones take up approximately 3%. This clonotype was counted only a few times. The data also belong to a second study, concerning T cells expressing NK-cell markers. That paper adds: TCR beta cDNA was generated via 5'RACE template switching incorporating UMIs. In sorted CD3+CD56+NKG2C+, CD3+CD56+NKG2C- and CD3+CD56-NKG2C+ T cells, TCR beta repertoires were obtained. Seven sequenced donors out of eight were HCMV-seropositive, one seronegative. The CD3+CD56-NKG2C+ fraction of a few donors was likewise dominated by these clonotypes.

The source of this sequence is a man between 45 and 60 years old who received an inactivated influenza vaccine. The chain links TRBV27 to TRBJ2-7, with D possibly matching TRBD2 (5 bases). The source material was CD4+ T cells sorted from PBMCs, sampled 11 to 12 days after vaccination. The CDR3 spells CASRRTGAGYEQYF. The CDR3 DNA follows: TGTGCCAGCAGGAGGACTGGCGCCGGGTACGAGCAGTACTTC.